Below are 16 T cell receptor beta chains sequenced from a single sample in a study of cytomegalovirus exposure and HLA in healthy donors. A multiplex PCR was run with 60 Vbeta primers and 13 Jbeta primers. The assay was immunoSEQ multiplex PCR, and TCRdb's table has in-frame clones only and misses some. This sample carries about 140,000 clones, over 65% of them seen once, and the ten largest clones take approximately 1.6%. Sequencing was carried out using PBMCs. The receptors were sampled from a young woman in good health and CMV-seronegative.

This clone occurred once. The V call is TRBV19, the J call TRBJ1-1; D gene ambiguous. With 5 bases removed from V and 3 bases from J, the gap between germline ends came to 16 bases. Germline V gene data show CDR1 as LNHDA and CDR2 as SQIVND (reference sequence). The CDR3 totals 15 residues. CDR3 sequence: CASSLTAGGHTEAFF. The CDR3 DNA reads TGTGCCAGTAGTTTAACGGCGGGAGGCCACACTGAAGCTTTCTTT.

This chain joins TRBV5-6 and TRBJ1-2; D remains unclear. CDR1 is SGHDT and CDR2 is YYEEEE in the germline V gene. The CDR3 runs to 12 residues. With 0 bases removed from V and 4 bases from J, the gap between germline ends came to 4 bases. CDR3 sequence (DNA): TGTGCCAGCAGCTTGGCGAGCTATGGCTACACCTTC. This codes for CASSLASYGYTF.

The rearrangement joins TRBV5-8 to TRBJ1-2; 7 nucleotides align to TRBD1. V lost 4 bases and J lost 0; bases outside the gene matches: 9. CDR3 length: 16 amino acids. Looked up from germline, CDR1 is SGHTS and CDR2 is YDEGEE. CDR3 amino acids: CASSLGQASTNYGYTF. The CDR3, as DNA: TGTGCCAGCAGCCTCGGACAGGCGTCGACTAACTATGGCTACACCTTC. Variable domain in full (rest from reference TRBV5-8 and TRBJ1-2): EAGVTQSPTHLIKTRGQQATLRCSPISGHTSVYWYQQALGLGLQFLLWYDEGEERNRGNFPPRFSGRQFPNYSSELNVNALELEDSALYLCASSLGQASTNYGYTFGSGTRLTVV.

The chain joins TRBV14 to TRBJ2-2; 10 bases are a match to TRBD2. CDR1 SGHDN and CDR2 FVKESK come from the germline V gene. This CDR3 is built from 16 residues. Unmatched junction bases numbered 8, after V lost 4 bases and J lost 6 bases. The CDR3 loop reads CASSRHGTSEAGELFF. CDR3 DNA: TGTGCCAGCAGCCGGCACGGGACTAGCGAGGCCGGGGAGCTGTTTTTT. The full variable domain, rest sourced from reference TRBV14 and TRBJ2-2, is EAGVTQFPSHSVIEKGQTVTLRCDPISGHDNLYWYRRVMGKEIKFLLHFVKESKQDESGMPNNRFLAERTGGTYSTLKVQPAELEDSGVYFCASSRHGTSEAGELFFGEGSRLTVL.

This clone was seen just once. The J gene is TRBJ2-2, the V gene TRBV30, with 7 nucleotides matching TRBD2. CDR3 length equals 15 residues. Germline values: CDR1 GTSNPN, CDR2 SVGIG (reference sequence). The trim removed 0 bases at V and 5 bases at J, leaving 6 bases unmatched. The CDR3 sequence is CAWSVLGRETGELFF. CDR3 nucleotide sequence: TGTGCCTGGAGTGTACTCGGGCGGGAGACCGGGGAGCTGTTTTTT.

The chain joins TRBV18 to TRBJ2-7; D not resolved. The CDR3 is 13 amino acids. CDR1 and CDR2 (germline): KGHSH, LQKENI. V was shortened by 3 bases and J by 3 bases, with 9 bases between the two germline ends. The CDR3 DNA is TGTGCCAGCTCACCCAACGACGACTACGAGCAGTACGTC. This codes for CASSPNDDYEQYV.

The V gene is TRBV2, the J gene TRBJ2-7, with 12 nucleotides matching TRBD1. Germline V gene lookup returns CDR1 SNHLY and CDR2 FYNNEI. The CDR3 is 16 amino acids. J lost 3 bases, V lost 8 bases, and 11 bases had no gene match. The CDR3 DNA follows: TGTGCCAGCTCAGCCCCTGGGACAGGGGGCAACTACGAGCAGTACTTC. Encoded protein: CASSAPGTGGNYEQYF.

The chain uses TRBV2 and TRBJ2-6; the match to TRBD1 covers 8 bases. CDR1 is SNHLY and CDR2 is FYNNEI in the germline V gene. The CDR3 length is 21 residues. V shed 4 bases, J shed 0 bases, and the junction held 17 bases outside the gene matches. The chain's CDR3 is CASSVPDRDRTPSSGANVLTF. For the CDR3, the DNA is TGTGCCAGCAGTGTTCCCGACCGGGACAGGACCCCTAGCTCTGGGGCCAACGTCCTGACTTTC.

This chain uses TRBV13 with TRBJ1-1; 8 nucleotides align to TRBD1. The V and J ends lost 0 bases and 2 bases, in that order; junction bases with no gene match: 5. CDR1 and CDR2 (germline): PRHDT, FYEKMQ (reference sequence). This CDR3 comprises 16 residues. The CDR3 is CASSLGTGVPNTEAFF. The CDR3 region has the DNA TGTGCCAGCAGCTTAGGGACAGGGGTCCCCAACACTGAAGCTTTCTTT.

V usage is TRBV9 and J usage is TRBJ1-2; 7 nucleotides agree with TRBD1. The CDR3 runs 15 residues. Germline CDR1 SGDLS, CDR2 YYNGEE. Trimming cost V 0 bases and J 5 bases; bases outside gene matches: 7. CDR3 sequence (DNA): TGTGCCAGCAGCGTAGAGGCCAGGGGGGAGTATGGCTACACCTTC. Translating it yields CASSVEARGEYGYTF.

The chain recombines TRBV6-1 with TRBJ1-5; unclear D gene. This CDR3 comprises 13 residues. In germline, CDR1 is MNHNS, CDR2 SASEGT. With 7 bases removed from V and 1 base from J, the gap between germline ends came to 8 bases. The CDR3 DNA follows: TGTGCCAGCAATCCCCAGAGCAATCAGCCCCAGCATTTT. It codes for CASNPQSNQPQHF.

The chain uses TRBV28 and TRBJ2-2, with 7 positions matching TRBD1. The V and J ends lost 6 bases and 6 bases, in that order; junction bases with no gene match: 10. The CDR3 contains 15 residues. Germline CDR1 is MDHEN and CDR2 is SYDVKM. The CDR3 is CASSLGQDFSGELFF. The CDR3 coding sequence is TGTGCCAGCAGCCTCGGACAGGACTTTTCCGGGGAGCTGTTTTTT.

The rearrangement joins TRBV19 to TRBJ1-1; 7 nucleotides match TRBD1. Per germline, CDR1 LNHDA and CDR2 SQIVND (reference sequence). The CDR3 covers 13 residues. V was pared by 8 bases and J by 3 bases, with 6 bases of the junction left unmatched. The CDR3 region is CASDQGDDTEAFF. The CDR3 DNA reads TGTGCCAGTGACCAGGGGGACGACACTGAAGCTTTCTTT.

V is TRBV30 and J is TRBJ2-1; 7 positions match TRBD1. Germline CDR1 is GTSNPN and CDR2 is SVGIG (reference sequence). V dropped 3 bases and J dropped 15; count of bases not matched to a gene: 11. CDR3 length: 12 residues. The CDR3 reads CAWSYQGQLAFF. The CDR3 DNA reads as TGTGCCTGGAGCTACCAGGGACAGCTCGCGTTCTTC.

The J gene is TRBJ1-1, the V gene TRBV9; D unresolved. CDR1 and CDR2 (germline): SGDLS, YYNGEE. The CDR3 spans 13 residues. V lost 0 bases and J 8 bases, leaving 11 bases between the germline ends. CDR3 region: CASSVGSGREAFF. The CDR3 DNA reads as TGTGCCAGCAGCGTAGGTTCGGGGAGAGAAGCTTTCTTT.

The V gene is TRBV6-5, the J gene TRBJ2-1; D unresolved. Per germline, CDR1 MNHEY and CDR2 SVGAGI. Trimming took 8 bases from V and 4 from J, leaving 9 bases between them. The length of the CDR3 is 12 residues. The CDR3 DNA sequence: TGTGCCAGCGCGCCGACTTACAATGAGCAGTTCTTC. Amino acids: CASAPTYNEQFF.